This T cell receptor beta chain was recovered during a study of blood T cell repertoires in COVID-19. Study-level information: Material from acute and convalescent COVID-19 was sourced from the United States, Italy and Spain. From T cells, B-cell-depleted T cells, or PBMCs came the material, which was cDNA or gDNA.

Source study methods: Amplification from reference gene primers served as the basis for estimated nucleated cell counts. Only in-frame clones appear in the TCRdb table, and some are missing; sequencing was by immunoSEQ multiplex PCR. V, J and clone size reflect that table, while D and trimming were determined from the DNA. This table holds around 150,000 clones, about four fifths found once. The junction had 8 bases not matched to a gene; V was cut back by 4 bases and J by 3 bases. The CDR3 length is 16 residues. Germline assignment: CDR1 SGHRS and CDR2 YFSETQ. This clone was seen once. Input material: peripheral blood. The rearrangement uses TRBV5-1 and TRBJ2-2; TRBD1 matches 8 bases. This sequence originates from a man aged 55 to 70 with active or convalescent COVID-19. Written as DNA, the CDR3 is TGCGCCAGCAGCGGGAAGACAGGGGATTACACCGGGGAGCTGTTTTTT. This translates into CASSGKTGDYTGELFF.